The T cell receptor beta chain under discussion was sequenced for a study of monozygotic twins with inflammatory bowel disease. No DNA is given; TCRdb re-called the 5' RACE reads and lists each CDR3 protein once. Its clone listing holds 150,000 to 200,000 distinct CDR3 sequences. Germline CDR1 and CDR2: SGHAT and FQNNGV. The CDR3 is 20 residues long. The receptor was derived from a human donor with ulcerative colitis or Crohn's disease, or a healthy co-twin of an affected twin (not recorded which). The V gene is TRBV11-2, the J gene TRBJ1-5; TCRdb selects TRBD1, and the lack of DNA leaves this call unchecked. The sample comprised blood. CDR3 region: CASSLDGMDNLFYSNQPQHF.